Here is one TCR beta chain with its context. The target of this receptor is not known. Base-call qualities are not available, and no considerably larger clone is one nucleotide away. The immunoSEQ Assay, a bias-controlled multiplex PCR, was used to amplify TCRbeta CDR3 regions from genomic DNA. In the authors' own workflow: Within the assay, amplification of reference gene primers was used to estimate how many nucleated cells each sample contained. Sequence reads were collapsed and filtered to measure the absolute abundance of every unique TCRbeta CDR3 rearrangement. For each sample, productive Simpson clonality was calculated as the square root of Simpson's diversity index over productive rearrangements. This is the immuneACCESS table as TCRdb keeps it, with only in-frame sequences that have V and J called. A part of the clones is gone; compared with another copy, unresolved V genes explain less than half, and the rest is unexplained. For V, J and clone size, that table is used; D and trimming come from the DNA. For this sample the table gives about 250,000 clones, of which around 86% were detected only once. Clones ranked in the top ten supply over 1.5% of the sample.

The data belong to a study of blood T cell repertoires in COVID-19 (dated by TCRdb to about 2020). General notes on the study: Collaborator samples came from the United States, Italy and Spain and covered acute and convalescent phases of COVID-19. A de-identified subject ID, COVID-19 status, age in years and sex were almost always included in the sample metadata. Where available, HLA class I and class II types were taken from metadata supplied by the sample provider and were not determined by assay-based typing. Subjects who had been exposed to COVID-19, were actively infected with it, or had recovered from it provided the deeply sampled blood TCRbeta repertoires that made up the dataset. The samples were drawn from two sources: the first 160 participants of the ongoing ImmuneRACE study, and approximately 1,300 subjects contributed by 6 global collaborators. The repertoires were released in a freely available public database intended as a resource for research on the immune response to SARS-CoV-2. The prospective study material was composed of cDNA or gDNA derived from T cells, B-cell-depleted T cells, or PBMCs.

The CDR3, from cysteine to phenylalanine, totals 16 residues. The sequence is cut down to CDR3 DNA, 48 bases in frame from base 1. V and J are truncated by 3 bases and 0 bases respectively, leaving an intervening sequence of 12 bases. Reading the germline V gene gives CDR1 MDHEN and CDR2 SYDVKM. General conclusions and limits of the study: Clinical and demographic metadata were provided uncurated, with the amount varying by source and participant.

Participants in the prospective study were enrolled through a virtual design, were aged 18 to 89 years, and lived in some 24 United States geographic areas. To assign participants to cohorts, the prospective study relied on clinical history that participants themselves reported in a screening survey and a study questionnaire. ImmuneRACE Cohort 3 recovered participants were defined by two consecutive negative NP/OP PCR tests, healthcare professional clearance, or symptom resolution. Each participant in the prospective study had whole blood, serum and a nasopharyngeal or oropharyngeal swab collected by mobile phlebotomists. Over a roughly 2-month period, participants in the prospective study had the option of providing additional blood draws and questionnaires. Blood samples from the prospective study were shipped frozen or at room temperature prior to DNA extraction.

This TCR was recovered from a middle-aged man who had recovered from COVID-19. The chain employs TRBV28 and TRBJ1-3; the D gene identity is not certain. The sample consisted of PBMCs or T cells enriched from blood (not recorded which). The nucleotide sequence reads TGTGCCAGCAGTTTGGATCAGGCATACTCTGGAAACACCATATATTTT. Translated, it reads CASSLDQAYSGNTIYF. The CDR3, completed at both ends by the reference TRBV28 and TRBJ1-3 genes, gives the full variable domain DVKVTQSSRYLVKRTGEKVFLECVQDMDHENMFWYRQDPGLGLRLIYFSYDVKMKEKGDIPEGYSVSREKKERFSLILESASTNQTSMYLCASSLDQAYSGNTIYFGEGSWLTVV.